A selection of T cell receptor beta chains follows, all from one sample in a study of molecular identifiers for immune sequencing clone quantification. TCRdb reanalysed the PCR reads using MiXCR and keeps one entry per CDR3 protein. The table shows 600,000 to 650,000 distinct CDR3 sequences, with about 20% occurring only once. Sequenced: naive CD8+ T cells from blood, with Jurkat cell RNA spiked in. These receptors were collected from a human donor in good health. Some libraries in this study had Jurkat cell RNA spiked in. Each CDR3 is given with its conserved first and last residue. Not every row has a clone size; where given, it reads once, few, many or a size class.

J	V	size	CDR3
TRBJ2-1	TRBV4-1	many	CASSQQLAGVYEQFF
TRBJ1-1	TRBV7-9	many	CASSQGGYQNTEAFF
TRBJ1-1	TRBV27	few	CASSPMFGAVTEAFF
TRBJ2-1	TRBV20-1	-	CSVLAATYNEQFF
TRBJ1-2	TRBV5-6	many	CASSSGQGSYGYTF
TRBJ2-7	TRBV6-1	-	CASKTTQGYEQYF
TRBJ2-5	TRBV20-1	many	CSARDAGVGETQYF
TRBJ2-7	TRBV30	few	CAWADRYNSYEQYF
TRBJ1-1	TRBV12-3/TRBV12-4	-	CANSLGGMNTEAFF
TRBJ2-5	TRBV5-1	many	CASSLVLGGSTHQETQYF
TRBJ2-7	TRBV11-2	few	CASSLDPGSGNEQYF
TRBJ2-2	TRBV28	many	CASRMTGYGGELFF
TRBJ2-7	TRBV28	many	CASSLRGLVTEQYF
TRBJ2-3	TRBV12-3/TRBV12-4	few	CASTRWGGGDTQYF
TRBJ2-7	TRBV7-3	-	CASSLTRGPYELYF
TRBJ1-1	TRBV20-1	few	CSATLRDRADTEAFF
TRBJ1-1	TRBV20-1	many	CSARDRGLRSDTEAFF
TRBJ1-5	TRBV24-1	many	CATSDSQGVFGNQPQHF
TRBJ2-5	TRBV7-6	many	CASSRLYQETQYF
TRBJ1-5	TRBV6-1	-	CASMPFISWGTGSAPKLHDQPQHF
TRBJ2-7	TRBV4-3	many	CASSQDRGLGSYEQYF
TRBJ2-7	TRBV7-9	many	CASSLSQGSWYEQYF
TRBJ2-7	TRBV6-5	many	CASSYGISYEQYF
TRBJ2-2	TRBV27	-	CASSSHVGRHTGELFF
TRBJ2-2	TRBV4-1	many	CASSQDLGGWTGELFF
TRBJ2-1	TRBV19	-	CASSTYPGQSNEQFF
TRBJ1-2	TRBV10-3	many	CAISAGTPDYYGYTF
TRBJ2-5	TRBV7-6	-	CASSFLQGVQETQYF
TRBJ2-1	TRBV7-9	-	CASSNPTGTSGRGSHNEQFF